These 12 T cell receptor beta chains came from one sample sequenced in a study of human T cells and chemical hapten exposure. Time point reported: patch test 1, 2 weeks after DPC sensitization. Treatment of the sample: therapeutic diphenylcyclopropenone sensitization with weekly scalp DPC. TCRdb used MiXCR to reprocess the RACE reads, holding one entry per CDR3 protein. The repertoire consists of about 99,000 distinct CDR3 sequences, with 9.5% to 15% occurring once and the leading ten covering 2% to 2.5%. The sequencing here drew on whole blood, taken in connection with sensitization to the hapten diphenylcyclopropenone (DPC). These receptors were taken from a middle-aged woman with alopecia areata. Some clones in this sample may be carry-over from other donors' samples.

This clonotype was counted between two and nine times. J is TRBJ2-2 and V is TRBV11-3, with 8 positions matching TRBD2. CDR3 length equals 17 residues. V lost 4 bases and J lost 0; bases outside the gene matches: 7. Germline values: CDR1 SGHNT, CDR2 YENEEA. DNA of the CDR3: TGTGCCAGCAGCTCTCTCGGGGGGGGCGCGAACACCGGGGAGCTGTTTTTT. Translating gives CASSSLGGGANTGELFF.

The chain joins TRBV20-1 to TRBJ1-1; TRBD1 matches at 7 bases. Trimming at V came to 4 bases and at J to 4 bases, leaving 6 bases not matched to a gene. This CDR3 is 13 amino acids long. In germline, CDR1 is DFQATT, CDR2 SNEGSKA (reference sequence). The CDR3 region is CSATDRVGTEAFF. CDR3 DNA sequence: TGCAGTGCTACCGACAGGGTAGGCACTGAAGCTTTCTTT.

Many counts were recorded for this clonotype. The CDR3 is CASRSGTGGYF. In DNA form, the CDR3 reads TGTGCCAGCAGATCCGGGACAGGGGGATACTTC. J is TRBJ2-7 and V is TRBV28, with 11 bases lining up with TRBD1. There are 11 residues in the CDR3. Germline V gene data show CDR1 as MDHEN and CDR2 as SYDVKM. Germline trimming cut 6 bases from V and 13 bases from J; bases unmatched to any gene: 5.

This clonotype occurred a few times. The chain carries TRBV6-6 and TRBJ2-1, with TRBD2 matching over 7 bases. V shed 6 bases, J shed 4 bases, and the junction held 18 bases outside the gene matches. Germline loops: CDR1 MNHNY, CDR2 SVGAGI (reference sequence). CDR3 length equals 18 residues. The CDR3 sequence: CASSPSGTNPALYNEQFF. The CDR3 DNA follows: TGTGCCAGCAGCCCATCCGGGACTAACCCAGCTCTATACAATGAGCAGTTCTTC.

The chain uses TRBV10-3 and TRBJ1-1; D remains ambiguous. The germline gives CDR1 ENHRY, CDR2 SYGVKD. Deletions cut 2 bases from V and 1 base from J, with 8 bases between. CDR3 size: 14 residues. Here the CDR3 reads CAISEGRANTEAFF. The CDR3 coding sequence is TGTGCCATCAGTGAGGGACGGGCGAACACTGAAGCTTTCTTT.

The V and J genes are TRBV28 and TRBJ1-4; tentatively, D is TRBD1 (5 bases). Germline V gene sequence: CDR1 MDHEN, CDR2 SYDVKM. The CDR3 sequence is 12 residues long. V shed 8 bases and J shed 7 bases, with 11 bases lying between them. The CDR3 protein is CASGIGVEKLFF. In DNA, the CDR3 is TGTGCCAGCGGAATAGGGGTTGAAAAACTGTTTTTT.

This clonotype was found a few times. The rearrangement uses TRBV6-5 and TRBJ2-1; 10 nucleotides agree with TRBD2. This CDR3 contains 14 residues. Trimming took 4 bases from V and 9 from J; bases not matched to a gene: 6. The germline V gene has CDR1 MNHEY and CDR2 SVGAGI. The CDR3 nucleotides are TGTGCCAGCAGTTCACTAGCGGGACGGACTGAGCAGTTCTTC. Its translation: CASSSLAGRTEQFF.

This clonotype was detected only a few times. The chain is built from TRBV20-1 and TRBJ2-3; 10 bases agree with TRBD2. The CDR3 is 15 residues long. Germline assignment: CDR1 DFQATT and CDR2 SNEGSKA (reference sequence). The V and J ends lost 6 bases and 3 bases, in that order; junction bases with no gene match: 9. The CDR3 reads CSARSGTSVTDTQYF. In nucleotides, the CDR3 is TGCAGTGCGCGATCCGGGACTAGCGTTACAGATACGCAGTATTTT.

This clonotype was seen many times. The genes are TRBV5-4 and TRBJ2-2, with TRBD1 matching over 7 bases. The germline CDR1 and CDR2 sequences are SGHNT and YYREEE (reference sequence). The CDR3 length is 16 residues. After removal of 4 bases from V and 0 bases from J, the junction contained 6 bases not matched to a gene. The CDR3 is CASSMNRGANTGELFF. The CDR3 DNA reads as TGTGCCAGCAGCATGAACAGGGGCGCGAACACCGGGGAGCTGTTTTTT.

A few counts support this clonotype. The J gene is TRBJ2-7, the V gene TRBV28; 11 bases match TRBD1. There are 14 residues in the CDR3. Germline V gene sequence: CDR1 MDHEN, CDR2 SYDVKM. V lost 6 bases to trimming and J lost 6 bases; unmatched junction nucleotides: 7. The CDR3 region has the DNA TGTGCCAGCAGGCCGGACAGGGGGCGCCGCGAGCAGTACTTC. Translated: CASRPDRGRREQYF.

This rearrangement joins TRBV4-2 to TRBJ2-5; 8 bases are shared with TRBD2. This CDR3 has 16 residues. V lost 5 bases, J lost 1 base, and 9 bases stayed unmatched. Germline V gene lookup returns CDR1 LGHNA and CDR2 YNFKEQ. In DNA, the CDR3 is TGTGCCAGCAGCATATTAGCGGGGTCTTCCCAAGAGACCCAGTACTTC. It is translated as CASSILAGSSQETQYF.

This clonotype has just a few counts. The chain is built from TRBV21-1 and TRBJ2-3; the listed D gene, TRBD2, was not tested against the DNA. TRBV21-1 is assigned pseudogene status. The CDR3 is 16 amino acids. The CDR3 sequence is CASSNVELARWDTQYF. For the CDR3, the DNA is TGTGCCAGCAGCAATGTGGAGCTAGCCCGGTGGGATACGCAGTATTTT.